The clone carrying this T cell receptor beta chain was seen a few times. Its antigen is unidentified. The data stem from a study of T cells in narcolepsy. This CDR3 region has 13 residues. V lost 3 bases and J 6 bases, leaving 12 bases between the germline ends. CDR1 SQVTM and CDR2 ANQGSEA come from the germline V gene. Broader study findings: In some patient and control memory CD4+ samples, autoreactive clones were absent. Healthy controls reportedly lacked the autoreactive clonotypes serially found in patients' blood. Autoreactive HCRT-specific and TRIB2-specific clonotypes were marked in same-patient CSF-versus-blood CD4+ comparisons.

Profiled with immunoSEQ multiplex PCR; TCRdb holds only in-frame clones, not every one. The data contain about 40,000 clones, approximately 88% of them singletons. This TCR derives from a human donor with narcolepsy. The rearrangement joins TRBV29-1 to TRBJ2-1; possibly TRBD1 for D (7 bases). Sequencing used CD45RA- memory CD4+ T cells from PBMCs. Here the CDR3 DNA reads TGCAGCGTTGAGCCCCAGGGGGGCAATGAGCAGTTCTTC. It encodes CSVEPQGGNEQFF.